The 13 T cell receptor beta chains given below trace back to one sample, sequenced in a study of control samples from healthy donors and cancer patients. The method was immunoSEQ multiplex PCR; TCRdb's version includes in-frame clones alone and lacks a portion of them. The sample contains about 160,000 clones, 90% to 95% of which appear only once. The sample consisted of PBMCs. The source is a man between 60 and 75 years old with colorectal cancer.

The rearrangement joins TRBV5-1 to TRBJ2-6; D remains unclear. The CDR3 is made up of 13 amino acids. Trimming left V 4 bases short and J 6 bases short, with 8 bases between. Germline CDR1 reads SGHRS; CDR2 reads YFSETQ. The CDR3 loop is CASSTEQANVLTF. The CDR3 coding sequence is TGCGCCAGCAGCACTGAGCAGGCCAACGTCCTGACTTTC.

This clone appeared a single time. The chain employs TRBV5-8 and TRBJ2-2; no clear D. Germline CDR1 and CDR2: SGHTS and YDEGEE. Trimming pared 0 bases from V and 0 bases from J, leaving 3 bases between. This CDR3 has 14 amino acids. CDR3 sequence (DNA): TGTGCCAGCAGCTTGGGGGCGAACACCGGGGAGCTGTTTTTT. Amino acid sequence: CASSLGANTGELFF. The complete variable domain, with remaining parts taken from reference TRBV5-8 and TRBJ2-2, reads EAGVTQSPTHLIKTRGQQATLRCSPISGHTSVYWYQQALGLGLQFLLWYDEGEERNRGNFPPRFSGRQFPNYSSELNVNALELEDSALYLCASSLGANTGELFFGEGSRLTVL.

This clone was observed a single time. The V call is TRBV30, the J call TRBJ1-1; TRBD1 matches at 7 bases. The CDR3 is 14 amino acids. Germline V gene lookup returns CDR1 GTSNPN and CDR2 SVGIG (reference sequence). Germline trimming cut 1 base from V and 4 bases from J; bases unmatched to any gene: 6. The chain's CDR3 is CAWSDPRGATEAFF. The CDR3 region has the DNA TGTGCCTGGAGTGATCCCAGGGGGGCCACTGAAGCTTTCTTT.

Concerning this clone itself: In the same sample, other DNA sequences code for this CDR3. As DNA, the CDR3 is TGTGCCAGCAGATTTACAGGGCTAGATACGCAGTATTTT. Translated: CASRFTGLDTQYF. This sequence joins TRBV12-3 or TRBV12-4 and TRBJ2-3; D perhaps matches TRBD1 (6 bases). This CDR3 is built from 13 residues. V lost 6 bases and J lost 5, with 12 bases in between.

The genes are TRBV7-8 and TRBJ1-2; 7 bases map to TRBD1. This CDR3 is 14 amino acids long. Unmatched junction bases numbered 2, after V lost 0 bases and J lost 4 bases. The V gene's germline CDR1 is SGHVS and CDR2 FQNEAQ. The CDR3 sequence: CASSLARDSYGYTF. The CDR3 coding sequence is TGTGCCAGCAGCTTAGCAAGGGACAGCTATGGCTACACCTTC.

This chain links TRBV30 with TRBJ2-3; TRBD1 agrees at 7 bases. Germline values: CDR1 GTSNPN, CDR2 SVGIG (reference sequence). Trimming removed 5 bases from V and 6 bases from J; junction bases left unmatched: 5. The CDR3 has 12 residues. CDR3: CAWDRATDTQYF. For the CDR3, the DNA is TGTGCCTGGGACAGGGCGACTGATACGCAGTATTTT.

Here the CDR3 reads CASTLGHRGPRGYGYTF. The CDR3 coding sequence is TGTGCCAGCACTCTTGGACACAGGGGGCCCCGGGGCTATGGCTACACCTTC. The chain links TRBV13 to TRBJ1-2, with TRBD1 identical over 9 bases. The CDR3 length is 17 residues. Germline V CDR1 and CDR2: PRHDT, FYEKMQ (reference sequence). Trimming removed 7 bases from V and 4 bases from J; junction bases left unmatched: 16. The entire variable domain, with the rest obtained from reference TRBV13 and TRBJ1-2, is as follows: AAGVIQSPRHLIKEKRETATLKCYPIPRHDTVYWYQQGPGQDPQFLISFYEKMQSDKGSIPDRFSAQQFSDYHSELNMSSLELGDSALYFCASTLGHRGPRGYGYTFGSGTRLTVV.

The CDR3 DNA is TGTGCCAGCAGTCGCCGGGTGAACACTGAAGCTTTCTTT. Translated: CASSRRVNTEAFF. J is TRBJ1-1 and V is TRBV6-5; no definite D call. The CDR3 covers 13 residues. V was shortened by 5 bases and J by 0 bases, with 7 bases between the two germline ends. Germline V gives CDR1 MNHEY, CDR2 SVGAGI.

The V gene is TRBV18, the J gene TRBJ2-6; tentatively, D is TRBD1 (5 bases). V was trimmed by 3 bases and J by 0 bases, leaving 15 bases between them. The germline V gene encodes CDR1 KGHSH and CDR2 LQKENI. The CDR3 runs 18 residues. CDR3 DNA: TGTGCCAGCTCACCCTTCGACAGTGCCTTCTCTGGGGCCAACGTCCTGACTTTC. Protein sequence: CASSPFDSAFSGANVLTF.

The genes are TRBV30 and TRBJ1-3; D ambiguous. The CDR3 is 16 residues long. V lost 2 bases, J lost 5 bases, and 19 bases lay in between. Germline loops: CDR1 GTSNPN, CDR2 SVGIG (reference sequence). CDR3 in amino acids: CAWSFGREQPRNTIYF. In nucleotides, the CDR3 is TGTGCCTGGAGTTTCGGGCGGGAGCAACCAAGAAACACCATATATTTT.

The J gene is TRBJ1-5, the V gene TRBV27, with D tentatively TRBD1 (5 bases). Germline lookup yields CDR1 MNHEY and CDR2 SMNVEV (reference sequence). The CDR3 runs to 13 residues. The V gene lost 8 bases and the J gene lost 3 bases, with 11 bases spanning the gap. CDR3 sequence (DNA): TGTGCCAGCGGCTGGACACACAATCAGCCCCAGCATTTT. This sequence encodes CASGWTHNQPQHF.

This clone has a single count. The CDR3 region has the DNA TGTGCCAGCAGCTGGTTAGTCATGGAGACCCAGTACTTC. Protein: CASSWLVMETQYF. The chain links TRBV7-2 to TRBJ2-5; D not certain. The CDR3 spans 13 residues. Germline V gene lookup returns CDR1 SGHTA and CDR2 FQGNSA. Trimming stripped 4 bases from V and 5 bases from J, with 11 bases between.

This clone was seen a handful of times. The V gene is TRBV19, the J gene TRBJ2-3; 13 bases match TRBD2. This CDR3 is built from 18 residues. J gave up 0 bases and V 3 bases, and 6 bases lay outside the gene matches. Germline V lookup: CDR1 LNHDA, CDR2 SQIVND (reference sequence). CDR3 protein: CASSITTSGGPSTDTQYF. The CDR3 nucleotides read TGTGCCAGTAGTATTACGACTAGCGGGGGGCCGAGCACAGATACGCAGTATTTT.